The entry below gives a single T cell receptor beta chain sequence along with its context. It has no known antigen specificity. Per-nucleotide qualities are absent, and no much larger clonotype sits a single base away. This record comes from a study of blood T cell repertoires in COVID-19 (TCRdb year 2020). Turning to the overall study: Samples from collaborators originated in the United States, Italy and Spain and spanned both the acute and convalescent phases of COVID-19. The dataset comprised deeply sampled blood TCRbeta repertoires from subjects exposed to, actively infected with, or recovered from COVID-19. The prospective study material was composed of cDNA or gDNA derived from T cells, B-cell-depleted T cells, or PBMCs. The repertoires were released in a freely available public database meant as a resource for research on the immune response to SARS-CoV-2. Sample metadata almost always included a de-identified subject ID, COVID-19 status, age in years and sex. Samples were obtained from the ongoing ImmuneRACE study (first 160 participants) and from about 1,300 subjects provided by 6 global collaborators. Where available, HLA class I and class II types were obtained from metadata supplied by the sample provider rather than from assay-based typing. The investigation overall reported the following: The amount of clinical and demographic metadata varied by source and participant and was provided uncurated.

Whole blood was collected in K2EDTA tubes by collaborating institutions according to the institutions' own protocols. Collaborator samples were shipped for TCRbeta analysis as frozen whole blood, isolated PBMCs, or DNA extracted from either sample type. Reading the germline V gene (reference sequence) gives CDR1 MNHEY and CDR2 SMNVEV. From its cysteine to its phenylalanine, the CDR3 spans 16 amino acids. The read is trimmed to its CDR3 DNA, 48 bases read in frame from base 1. V has 5 bases trimmed and J has 5 bases trimmed; junction bases matching no gene number 9. TCRbeta CDR3 regions were amplified from genomic DNA using the immunoSEQ Assay, a bias-controlled multiplex PCR. Per the original workflow: The number of nucleated cells in each sample was estimated by amplification of reference gene primers within the assay. To quantify the absolute abundance of each unique TCRbeta CDR3 rearrangement, sequence reads were collapsed and filtered. For each sample, productive Simpson clonality was calculated as the square root of Simpson's diversity index over productive rearrangements. The table was pulled from immuneACCESS by TCRdb, which kept in-frame rearrangements only. Such tables lose some clones; where checked, under half of the loss comes from unresolved V genes, and the rest has no known cause. V and J calls and clone size are as listed in that table; D and trimming were resolved from the DNA. Counted in this sample were about 360,000 clones; around 87% of them appeared once. The ten largest clones take up around 2.9% of the sample.

Sequences were obtained from peripheral blood. The chain joins TRBV27 to TRBJ2-5; TRBD2 matches 12 bases in the middle. This clonotype was obtained from a human donor in a cohort sampled during active COVID-19. The bases are TGTGCCAGCAGTGCAAAGAGACTAGCGGGAGTGGAGACCCAGTACTTC. This gives the protein CASSAKRLAGVETQYF.